This record covers a single TCR beta chain. In the study's own analysis: Estimation of nucleated cell counts relied on the amplification of reference gene primers. The assay was immunoSEQ multiplex PCR, and TCRdb's table has in-frame clones only and misses some. V and J calls and clone size come straight from that table; D and trimming were deduced from the DNA. The table has 75,000 to 80,000 clones, about 88% seen once; the top ten hold 9.1%. This entry is derived from a study of blood T cell repertoires in COVID-19. Study summary: Some COVID-19 samples were acute and others convalescent; all came from the United States, Italy and Spain. In each case, the material was cDNA or gDNA derived from T cells, B-cell-depleted T cells, or PBMCs.

Germline assignment: CDR1 KGHSH and CDR2 LQKENI. V shed 6 bases, J shed 6 bases, and the junction held 4 bases outside the gene matches. The CDR3 length is 14 residues. This receptor was taken from a human donor in a cohort sampled during active COVID-19. The sample comprised peripheral blood. This sequence joins TRBV18 and TRBJ2-2; 10 bases align to TRBD2. CDR3 loop: CASSPSGSPGELFF. CDR3 in DNA: TGTGCCAGCTCTCCTAGCGGGAGTCCCGGGGAGCTGTTTTTT.